One and the same sample provided the 21 T cell receptor gamma chains below, sequenced in a study of human gamma delta and Vdelta1 T cells. TCRdb called clones anew from the PCR reads with CATT. The sample shows roughly 10,000 gamma-chain clones, around 50% of them seen only once. These TCRs are of unknown antigen specificity. Sequenced sample: Vdelta1 gamma-delta T cells from blood grown in culture (DOT cells). Receptors originate from a human donor in good health.

This clone has more than one count but fewer than ten. The chain links TRGV9 to TRGJ1 or TRGJ2. Germline CDR1 is GITISATS and CDR2 is ISYDGTV (reference sequence). This CDR3 is built from 15 residues. V was clipped by 0 bases and J by 0 bases; unmatched bases: 5. The CDR3 loop is CALWEVFENYYKKLF. The CDR3 DNA follows: TGTGCCTTGTGGGAGGTGTTCGAGAATTATTATAAGAAACTCTTT.

This clone was picked up a small number of times. The chain is built from TRGV5 and TRGJ1 or TRGJ2. Unmatched junction bases numbered 4, after V lost 0 bases and J lost 2 bases. Germline assignment: CDR1 VINAFY and CDR2 YDVSNSKD. CDR3 length: 14 residues. CDR3 bases: TGTGCCACCTGGGACAGGCAATATTATTATAAGAAACTCTTT. Its protein product is CATWDRQYYYKKLF.

The V call is TRGV4, the J call TRGJ1 or TRGJ2. CDR1 and CDR2 (germline): EGSTGY, YDSYTSSV. Trimming removed 4 bases from V and 11 bases from J; junction bases left unmatched: 14. This CDR3 is built from 13 residues. CDR3: CATWETINLEKLF. The CDR3 DNA follows: TGTGCCACCTGGGAAACTATAAATTTGGAGAAACTCTTT.

V gene TRGV2 combines with J gene TRGJP2. V gave up 0 bases and J gave up 11 bases; unmatched junction bases: 9. CDR3 length: 14 residues. Germline assignment: CDR1 EGSNGY and CDR2 YDSYNSKV. This CDR3 is CATWDGPGGWIKTF. The CDR3 nucleotides read TGTGCCACCTGGGACGGGCCGGGGGGGTGGATCAAGACGTTT.

This clone was detected a few times. The gene calls are TRGV3 and TRGJ1 or TRGJ2. V gave up 3 bases and J gave up 5 bases; unmatched junction bases: 7. The CDR3 is 13 amino acids. In germline, CDR1 is VTNTFY, CDR2 YDVSTARD (reference sequence). The CDR3 nucleotides are TGTGCCACCTGGGACCTAGCGGATTATAAGAAACTCTTT. Translated: CATWDLADYKKLF.

The V gene is TRGV5, the J gene TRGJ1 or TRGJ2. V dropped 3 bases and J dropped 10; count of bases not matched to a gene: 15. From germline, CDR1 is VINAFY and CDR2 YDVSNSKD. This CDR3 is 14 amino acids long. As DNA, the CDR3 is TGTGCCACCTGGGACCCCTCGCGTAATGGGAAGAAACTCTTT. This translates into CATWDPSRNGKKLF.

The chain recombines TRGV3 with TRGJP2. Germline V gene data show CDR1 as VTNTFY and CDR2 as YDVSTARD (reference sequence). The V gene end was trimmed by 0 bases and the J gene end by 0 bases; junction bases not matched to a gene: 4. This CDR3 has 16 amino acids. The CDR3 loop reads CATWDRPHSSDWIKTF. CDR3 DNA sequence: TGTGCCACCTGGGACAGGCCCCATAGTAGTGATTGGATCAAGACGTTT.

This clone was found a few times. The chain combines TRGV8 with TRGJ1 or TRGJ2. V was pared by 2 bases and J by 3 bases, with 4 bases of the junction left unmatched. CDR3 size: 13 residues. Germline V gives CDR1 VENAVY, CDR2 YDSYNSRV. CDR3 residues: CATWDKGYYKKLF. The CDR3 DNA reads TGTGCCACCTGGGATAAAGGTTATTATAAGAAACTCTTT.

By share of the sample, this clone is medium-sized. This rearrangement joins TRGV9 to TRGJ1 or TRGJ2. With 2 bases clipped from V and 12 bases from J, the junction kept 4 bases outside the gene matches. There are 10 residues in the CDR3. The V gene's germline CDR1 is GITISATS and CDR2 ISYDGTV (reference sequence). The CDR3 region is CALWEGPKLF. The CDR3 bases are TGTGCCTTGTGGGAGGGACCGAAACTCTTT.

In this sample, this clone turned up a few times. Other DNA sequences in the same sample also yield this CDR3. V usage is TRGV2 and J usage is TRGJP2. There are 14 residues in the CDR3. The V gene end was trimmed by 0 bases and the J gene end by 6 bases; junction bases not matched to a gene: 4. Germline V gene data show CDR1 as EGSNGY and CDR2 as YDSYNSKV. The CDR3 DNA follows: TGTGCCACCTGGGACGGGCCACGTGATTGGATCAAGACGTTT. This encodes CATWDGPRDWIKTF.

The chain has TRGV8 and TRGJP2. The length of the CDR3 is 13 residues. Germline CDR1 VENAVY, CDR2 YDSYNSRV. Trimming removed 0 bases from V and 11 bases from J; junction bases left unmatched: 6. The CDR3, as DNA: TGTGCCACCTGGGATAGGCACCCATGGATCAAGACGTTT. The encoded protein is CATWDRHPWIKTF.

Turning to this clone: A read error may explain this, as a much larger clone is one base away. V gene TRGV4 combines with J gene TRGJP2. Germline V lookup: CDR1 EGSTGY, CDR2 YDSYTSSV. This CDR3 spans 12 amino acids. The DNA of the CDR3 is TGTGCCACCTGGGATAGGGATTGGATCAAGACATTT. This translates into CATWDRDWIKTF.

This clone was counted a few times. It may be a read error: a sequence one base away is much more abundant. This chain uses TRGV9 with TRGJ1 or TRGJ2. Trimming removed 3 bases from V and 7 bases from J; junction bases left unmatched: 0. Germline lookup yields CDR1 GITISATS and CDR2 ISYDGTV (reference sequence). The CDR3 consists of 10 residues. CDR3 DNA: TGTGCCTTGTGGGAGTATAAGAAACTCTTT. Translated, it gives CALWEYKKLF.

This rearrangement joins TRGV10 to TRGJP2. TRGV10 is an open reading frame whose function is uncertain. Trimming at V came to 8 bases and at J to 3 bases, leaving 7 bases not matched to a gene. CDR3 length: 14 amino acids. The CDR3 reads CAAWDYGSDWIKTF. DNA of the CDR3: TGTGCTGCGTGGGATTACGGTAGTGATTGGATCAAGACGTTT.

This clone occurred a few times. Other nucleotide sequences in the sample specify the same CDR3. The chain employs TRGV5 and TRGJ1 or TRGJ2. V was pared by 1 base and J by 10 bases, with 1 base of the junction left unmatched. Germline V gene sequence: CDR1 VINAFY, CDR2 YDVSNSKD. The CDR3 has 10 residues. In nucleotides, the CDR3 is TGTGCCACCTGGGACAGAAAGAAACTCTTT. Translating gives CATWDRKKLF.

This chain uses TRGV8 with TRGJ1 or TRGJ2. Germline lookup yields CDR1 VENAVY and CDR2 YDSYNSRV. V dropped 0 bases and J dropped 0; count of bases not matched to a gene: 5. This CDR3 region has 15 residues. This chain's CDR3 is CATWDRIGNYYKKLF. The CDR3 nucleotides read TGTGCCACCTGGGATAGGATTGGGAATTATTATAAGAAACTCTTT.

This clone was counted between two and nine times. V and J are TRGV8 and TRGJP2. CDR1 and CDR2 (germline): VENAVY, YDSYNSRV. The V gene end was trimmed by 4 bases and the J gene end by 2 bases; junction bases not matched to a gene: 10. The CDR3 sequence is 16 residues long. CDR3 sequence reads: CATWDLQGSSDWIKTF. The DNA for the CDR3 is TGTGCCACCTGGGACTTACAGGGGAGTAGTGATTGGATCAAGACGTTT.

This clone has just a few counts. The rearrangement joins TRGV4 to TRGJ1 or TRGJ2. The V gene end was trimmed by 2 bases and the J gene end by 3 bases; junction bases not matched to a gene: 4. The CDR3 has 13 residues. Germline V gives CDR1 EGSTGY, CDR2 YDSYTSSV. CDR3 protein: CATWDVVYYKKLF. The CDR3 nucleotides are TGTGCCACCTGGGATGTCGTTTATTATAAGAAACTCTTT.

The chain recombines TRGV4 with TRGJ1 or TRGJ2. Germline V gene lookup returns CDR1 EGSTGY and CDR2 YDSYTSSV. The V segment lost 9 bases and the J segment 13 bases; nucleotides outside the gene matches: 12. CDR3 length: 10 amino acids. CDR3 region: CATEVGSKLF. The CDR3, as DNA: TGTGCCACCGAGGTAGGTTCTAAACTCTTT.

This clone occurred a few times. The chain employs TRGV8 and TRGJP2. The length of the CDR3 is 18 residues. V was clipped by 3 bases and J by 0 bases; unmatched bases: 13. Germline V gives CDR1 VENAVY, CDR2 YDSYNSRV. The chain's CDR3 is CATWDHALGYSSDWIKTF. In DNA form, the CDR3 reads TGTGCCACCTGGGATCACGCCTTAGGGTATAGTAGTGATTGGATCAAGACGTTT.

Only one count was recorded for this clone. The chain carries TRGV10 and TRGJ1 or TRGJ2. TRGV10 is designated an ORF whose function remains uncertain. The V gene end was trimmed by 8 bases and the J gene end by 0 bases; junction bases not matched to a gene: 11. This CDR3 is built from 15 residues. CDR3 in DNA: TGTGCTGCGTGGGATGGGCGTAAGAATTATTATAAGAAACTCTTT. Translating gives CAAWDGRKNYYKKLF.